This TCR beta chain is drawn from a study of T cell responses to AZD1222 COVID-19 vaccine. The CDR3 covers 14 residues. V dropped 7 bases and J dropped 3 bases, with 14 bases sitting between them. The germline gives CDR1 MDHEN, CDR2 SYDVKM. Assay used: immunoSEQ multiplex PCR; TCRdb lists only in-frame clones, some missing. The sample contains about 210,000 clones, approximately 94% of which appear only once. The clonotype originates from an adult who received the MenACWY meningococcal vaccine as a control. The source material was peripheral blood, sampled 28 days after the second dose of the MenACWY control vaccine. The chain combines TRBV28 with TRBJ2-3, with D perhaps matching TRBD2 (6 bases). The CDR3, as DNA: TGTGCCAGCACCCCAGGAGGGAGAACAGATACGCAGTATTTT. Translating gives CASTPGGRTDTQYF.